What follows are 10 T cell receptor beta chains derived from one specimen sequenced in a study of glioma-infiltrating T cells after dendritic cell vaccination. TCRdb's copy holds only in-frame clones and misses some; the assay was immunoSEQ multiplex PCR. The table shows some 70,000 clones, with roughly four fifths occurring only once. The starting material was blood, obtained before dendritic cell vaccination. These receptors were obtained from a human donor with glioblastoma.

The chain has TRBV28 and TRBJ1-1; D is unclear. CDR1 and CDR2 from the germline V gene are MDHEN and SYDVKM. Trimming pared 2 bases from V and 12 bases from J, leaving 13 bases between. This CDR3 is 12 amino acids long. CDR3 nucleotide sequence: TGTGCCAGCAGTTTACGATGGGCAGGCCCTTTCTTT. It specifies CASSLRWAGPFF.

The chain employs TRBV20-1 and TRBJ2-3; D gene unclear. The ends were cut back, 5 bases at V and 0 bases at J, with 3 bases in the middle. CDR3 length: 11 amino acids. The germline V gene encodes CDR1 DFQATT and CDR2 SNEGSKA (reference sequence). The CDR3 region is CSAQSTDTQYF. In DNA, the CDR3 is TGCAGTGCTCAGAGCACAGATACGCAGTATTTT.

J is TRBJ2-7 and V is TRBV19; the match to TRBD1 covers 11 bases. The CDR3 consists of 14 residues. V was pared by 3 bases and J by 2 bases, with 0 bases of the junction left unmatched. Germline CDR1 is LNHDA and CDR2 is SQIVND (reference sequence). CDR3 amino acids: CASSMDRGPYEQYF. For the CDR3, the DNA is TGTGCCAGTAGTATGGACAGGGGGCCCTACGAGCAGTACTTC.

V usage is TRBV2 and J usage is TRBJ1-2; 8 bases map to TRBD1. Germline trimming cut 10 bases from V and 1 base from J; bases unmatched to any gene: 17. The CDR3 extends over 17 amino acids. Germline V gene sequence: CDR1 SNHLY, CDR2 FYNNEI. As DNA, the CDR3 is TGTGCCACCGGCGGATGGCAACAGGGGGTCATTAACTATGGCTACACCTTC. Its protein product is CATGGWQQGVINYGYTF.

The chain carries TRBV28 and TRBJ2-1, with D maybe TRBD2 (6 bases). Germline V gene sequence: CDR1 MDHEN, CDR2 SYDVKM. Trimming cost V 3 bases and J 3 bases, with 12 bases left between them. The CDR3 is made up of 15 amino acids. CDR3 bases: TGTGCCAGCAGTTTTGGAGGGGCCCTCTACAATGAGCAGTTCTTC. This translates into CASSFGGALYNEQFF.

The CDR3 DNA reads TGTGCCAGCAGCCGTAACGGGGGGCACTTAAATTCACCCCTCCACTTT. This gives the protein CASSRNGGHLNSPLHF. The J gene is TRBJ1-6, the V gene TRBV7-2; possible D gene TRBD1, 6 bases. CDR3 length equals 16 residues. The V end lost 5 bases, the J end lost 7 bases, and 18 bases lay between the germline ends. Germline-derived CDR1 and CDR2 are SGHTA and FQGNSA.

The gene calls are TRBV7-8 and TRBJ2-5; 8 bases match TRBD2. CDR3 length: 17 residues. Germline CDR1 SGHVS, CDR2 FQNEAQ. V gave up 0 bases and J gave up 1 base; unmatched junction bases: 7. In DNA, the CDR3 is TGTGCCAGCAGCTTAGCGCGGGGCACTAGCGGCCAAGAGACCCAGTACTTC. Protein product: CASSLARGTSGQETQYF.

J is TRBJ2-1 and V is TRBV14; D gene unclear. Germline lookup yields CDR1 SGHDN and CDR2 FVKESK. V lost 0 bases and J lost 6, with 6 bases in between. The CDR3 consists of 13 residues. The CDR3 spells CASSQDHFNEQFF. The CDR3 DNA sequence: TGTGCCAGCAGCCAAGACCACTTCAATGAGCAGTTCTTC.

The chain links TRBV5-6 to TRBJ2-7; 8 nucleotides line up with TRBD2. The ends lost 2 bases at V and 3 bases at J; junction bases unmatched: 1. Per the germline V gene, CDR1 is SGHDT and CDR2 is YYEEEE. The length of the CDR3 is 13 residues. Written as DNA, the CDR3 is TGTGCCAGCAGCTTCGGGGGGGGCTACGAGCAGTACTTC. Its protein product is CASSFGGGYEQYF.

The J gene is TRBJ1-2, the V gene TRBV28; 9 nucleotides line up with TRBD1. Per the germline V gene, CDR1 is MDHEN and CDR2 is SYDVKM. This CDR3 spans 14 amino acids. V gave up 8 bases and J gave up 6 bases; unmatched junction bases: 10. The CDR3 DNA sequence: TGTGCCAGCGCCTTTGGGGGGACAGGGAATGGCTACACCTTC. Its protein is CASAFGGTGNGYTF.